This entry lists 26 T cell receptor beta chains sequenced from one sample in a study of T-cell reconstitution after alpha-beta-depleted transplantation in children. It was with unique molecular identifiers that the TCRbeta library was prepared. TCRdb re-called the PCR reads with MiXCR, one entry per CDR3 protein. The sample yields hundreds of thousands of distinct CDR3 sequences, approximately 10% seen once. The source was peripheral blood, collected 180 days after TCRalphabeta/CD19-depleted stem cell transplant. The receptors were gathered from a male patient aged 2-9 years who had a stem cell transplant for chronic granulomatous disease, so the T cells may come from the graft donor.

This clonotype has at least ten counts. V is TRBV20-1 and J is TRBJ2-1, with no clear D. Germline V gene data show CDR1 as DFQATT and CDR2 as SNEGSKA (reference sequence). CDR3 length: 14 residues. V shed 0 bases and J shed 2 bases, with 8 bases lying between them. Here the CDR3 DNA reads TGCAGTGCTAGAGATCAGACTCCCTACAATGAGCAGTTCTTC. Protein sequence: CSARDQTPYNEQFF.

This clonotype was counted ten times or more. The V and J genes are TRBV5-6 and TRBJ1-2, with 7 bases matching TRBD1. V lost 3 bases and J lost 6; bases outside the gene matches: 8. The germline V gene has CDR1 SGHDT and CDR2 YYEEEE. This CDR3 contains 14 residues. The CDR3 DNA reads as TGTGCCAGCAGCTACTACAGGGGATTGGATGGCTACACCTTC. This sequence encodes CASSYYRGLDGYTF. Filled out from reference TRBV5-6 and TRBJ1-2, the complete variable domain reads DAGVTQSPTHLIKTRGQQVTLRCSPKSGHDTVSWYQQALGQGPQFIFQYYEEEERQRGNFPDRFSGHQFPNYSSELNVNALLLGDSALYLCASSYYRGLDGYTFGSGTRLTVV.

V and J are TRBV9 and TRBJ2-1; D is uncertain. Trimming took off 0 bases at V and 5 bases at J, with 6 bases between the two ends. The CDR3 runs 13 residues. Germline V gives CDR1 SGDLS, CDR2 YYNGEE. The CDR3 protein is CASSVVCDNEQFF. The DNA of the CDR3 is TGTGCCAGCAGCGTAGTCTGCGACAATGAGCAGTTCTTC.

Here the CDR3 reads CASRGPGLAGTSSYNEQFF. In DNA form, the CDR3 reads TGTGCCAGCAGAGGACCGGGACTAGCGGGGACGAGCTCCTACAATGAGCAGTTCTTC. The V gene is TRBV2, the J gene TRBJ2-1, with TRBD2 matching over 13 bases. This CDR3 has 19 residues. V lost 6 bases and J lost 0; bases outside the gene matches: 11. The germline V gene has CDR1 SNHLY and CDR2 FYNNEI.

This clonotype appeared many times. The V and J genes are TRBV6-1 and TRBJ2-3; 7 nucleotides align to TRBD1. In germline, CDR1 is MNHNS, CDR2 SASEGT. V lost 5 bases to trimming and J lost 4 bases; unmatched junction nucleotides: 9. The CDR3 runs to 15 residues. Written as DNA, the CDR3 is TGTGCCAGCAGTCCTCCGGGACAGAGTGCAGATACGCAGTATTTT. This sequence encodes CASSPPGQSADTQYF.

This clonotype has ten or more counts. The chain uses TRBV20-1 and TRBJ2-3; 14 positions match TRBD2. The germline V gene has CDR1 DFQATT and CDR2 SNEGSKA (reference sequence). The CDR3 has 17 residues. The junction had 10 bases not matched to a gene; V was cut back by 3 bases and J by 5 bases. CDR3: CSARGTGTSGRKDTQYF. In DNA form, the CDR3 reads TGCAGTGCTAGGGGGACCGGGACTAGCGGGAGAAAAGATACGCAGTATTTT.

This sequence joins TRBV19 and TRBJ2-2; 8 nucleotides agree with TRBD2. CDR1 is LNHDA and CDR2 is SQIVND in the germline V gene (reference sequence). This CDR3 contains 16 residues. V was clipped by 7 bases and J by 4 bases; unmatched bases: 11. The CDR3 loop is CASTLIAGLSTGELFF. The CDR3 DNA follows: TGTGCCAGTACCCTGATAGCGGGATTGAGCACCGGGGAGCTGTTTTTT.

In its sample, this clonotype was seen many times. This chain links TRBV18 with TRBJ2-3; tentative D call: TRBD2 (5 bases). The CDR3 is made up of 15 amino acids. Deletions cut 3 bases from V and 0 bases from J, with 10 bases between. CDR1 KGHSH and CDR2 LQKENI come from the germline V gene. The CDR3 DNA reads TGTGCCAGCTCACCGTCGGGGAAAAGCACAGATACGCAGTATTTT. Translation gives CASSPSGKSTDTQYF.

This clonotype was recorded at least ten times. This chain joins TRBV20-1 and TRBJ1-4; D remains ambiguous. The germline V gene has CDR1 DFQATT and CDR2 SNEGSKA (reference sequence). The CDR3 runs 10 residues. With 6 bases removed from V and 6 bases from J, the gap between germline ends came to 5 bases. The CDR3 loop is CSAKHEKLFF. The CDR3 coding sequence is TGCAGTGCCAAGCATGAAAAACTGTTTTTT.

The chain uses TRBV30 and TRBJ2-7, with D possibly being TRBD1 (6 bases). Germline V gene data show CDR1 as GTSNPN and CDR2 as SVGIG (reference sequence). This CDR3 spans 15 amino acids. V was cut by 4 bases and J by 4 bases, with 20 bases left in between. The CDR3 region is CAWTRERIQGYEQYF. As DNA, the CDR3 is TGTGCCTGGACCCGCGAAAGAATACAGGGTTACGAGCAGTACTTC.

The table lists this clonotype with many counts. The V call is TRBV12-3 or TRBV12-4, the J call TRBJ1-1, with TRBD1 matching over 7 bases. The CDR3 covers 13 residues. V shed 4 bases, J shed 4 bases, and the junction held 3 bases outside the gene matches. CDR3: CASSYTGATEAFF. The DNA for the CDR3 is TGTGCCAGCAGTTATACAGGGGCCACTGAAGCTTTCTTT.

This clonotype was recorded many times. V is TRBV6-4 and J is TRBJ2-1; 12 bases fit TRBD1. The CDR3 runs to 15 residues. The germline CDR1 and CDR2 sequences are MRHNA and SNTAGT. The trim removed 6 bases at V and 7 bases at J, leaving 7 bases unmatched. CDR3 DNA: TGTGCCAGCAGCGCCGGGACAGGGGGCGGAAATGAGCAGTTCTTC. Its translation: CASSAGTGGGNEQFF.

The genes are TRBV7-2 and TRBJ1-1; TRBD1 matches 7 bases. The germline V gene encodes CDR1 SGHTA and CDR2 FQGNSA. J lost 2 bases, V lost 5 bases, and 8 bases had no gene match. The CDR3 extends over 15 amino acids. The CDR3 reads CASSPRQGINTEAFF. CDR3 coding DNA: TGTGCCAGCAGCCCCCGACAGGGCATAAACACTGAAGCTTTCTTT.

The table lists this clonotype with many counts. The chain combines TRBV5-1 with TRBJ2-2, with D tentatively TRBD1 or TRBD2 (5 bases each). Germline V gene sequence: CDR1 SGHRS, CDR2 YFSETQ. V lost 0 bases to trimming and J lost 6 bases, with 18 bases between them. The CDR3 consists of 17 residues. The CDR3 nucleotides read TGCGCCAGCAGCTTGGGGGCGTACAGTCGGGGCTCCGGGGAGCTGTTTTTT. Its translation is CASSLGAYSRGSGELFF.

This clonotype was counted a few times. Its ends do not fully match the called genes, so a read error is possible. The CDR3 is CCARTSGRRGFTDTQYF. CDR3 DNA: TGCTGTGCTAGGACTAGCGGGAGGCGGGGGTTCACAGATACGCAGTATTTT. V and J are TRBV20-1 and TRBJ2-3; 14 nucleotides align to TRBD2. The germline CDR1 and CDR2 sequences are DFQATT and SNEGSKA (reference sequence). The CDR3 runs 17 residues.

This clonotype has at least ten counts. The V gene is TRBV6-2 or TRBV6-3, the J gene TRBJ2-1; 16 bases agree with TRBD2. From germline, CDR1 is MNHEY and CDR2 SVGEGT. The CDR3 loop spans 18 amino acids. The trim removed 3 bases at V and 9 bases at J, leaving 11 bases unmatched. Here the CDR3 reads CASSYLVPGTSGRVEQFF. DNA for the CDR3: TGTGCCAGCAGTTATCTAGTCCCCGGGACTAGCGGGAGGGTTGAGCAGTTCTTC.

This clonotype was observed at least ten times. The rearrangement links TRBV20-1 to TRBJ2-1; no clear D gene. The germline gives CDR1 DFQATT, CDR2 SNEGSKA (reference sequence). The CDR3 consists of 13 residues. Between the trimmed V and J ends, which lost 0 bases and 4 bases, there was a span of 7 bases. CDR3 protein: CSARENKYNEQFF. The DNA for the CDR3 is TGCAGTGCTAGAGAGAACAAATACAATGAGCAGTTCTTC.

This rearrangement joins TRBV7-9 to TRBJ2-4; either TRBD1 or TRBD2 may supply D (5 bases each). The CDR3 has 14 amino acids. With 3 bases removed from V and 7 bases from J, the gap between germline ends came to 13 bases. CDR1 is SEHNR, CDR2 FQNEAQ, per germline (reference sequence). CDR3 amino acids: CASSLPGPSNIQYF. The DNA of the CDR3 is TGTGCCAGCAGCTTGCCGGGGCCCAGTAACATTCAGTACTTC.

This clonotype was seen repeatedly, ten times or more. This chain links TRBV6-4 with TRBJ2-1; the match to TRBD1 covers 7 bases. This CDR3 region has 15 residues. The germline V gene encodes CDR1 MRHNA and CDR2 SNTAGT. V shed 7 bases, J shed 9 bases, and the junction held 15 bases outside the gene matches. The CDR3: CASKAMTGSAGEQFF. CDR3 sequence (DNA): TGTGCCAGCAAAGCTATGACAGGGTCGGCAGGTGAGCAGTTCTTC.

This clonotype was detected ten times or more. The rearrangement links TRBV12-3 or TRBV12-4 to TRBJ2-6; D ambiguous. This CDR3 has 15 amino acids. V was trimmed by 3 bases and J by 0 bases, leaving 6 bases between them. CDR3 loop: CASSFLHSGANVLTF. In DNA form, the CDR3 reads TGTGCCAGCAGTTTCTTACACTCTGGGGCCAACGTCCTGACTTTC.

This clonotype was picked up many times. The chain couples TRBV12-3 or TRBV12-4 to TRBJ1-5; 9 nucleotides align to TRBD1. This CDR3 spans 14 amino acids. J was trimmed by 6 bases and V by 5 bases; bases with no gene match: 5. The DNA of the CDR3 is TGTGCCAGCAGTCCTACAGGGGGCGTTCAGCCCCAGCATTTT. Amino acid sequence: CASSPTGGVQPQHF.

As regards this clonotype: The junction departs from the called germline gene at one end, perhaps through a read error. The chain recombines TRBV12-5 with TRBJ2-2, with 7 bases fitting TRBD2. The CDR3 sequence is 17 residues long. Germline lookup yields CDR1 LGHNT and CDR2 FRNRAP. Written as DNA, the CDR3 is TGTGCTAGTGGTTCCCAAGGGGCTAGCGGAAACACCGGGGAGCCGTTTTTT. As protein: CASGSQGASGNTGEPFF.

This clonotype has at least ten counts. The V call is TRBV7-9, the J call TRBJ2-7; 10 bases align to TRBD2. This CDR3 has 16 amino acids. Trimming at V came to 5 bases and at J to 0 bases, leaving 7 bases not matched to a gene. The germline V gene encodes CDR1 SEHNR and CDR2 FQNEAQ (reference sequence). Here the CDR3 reads CASSLFSGRPSYEQYF. The CDR3 bases are TGTGCCAGCAGCCTGTTTAGCGGGAGGCCCTCCTACGAGCAGTACTTC.

The genes are TRBV18 and TRBJ1-4, with 7 bases identical to TRBD1. CDR3 length: 15 residues. Germline loops: CDR1 KGHSH, CDR2 LQKENI. J gave up 8 bases and V 1 base, and 7 bases lay outside the gene matches. The CDR3 sequence is CASSPRRDRREKLFF. In nucleotides, the CDR3 is TGTGCCAGCTCACCACGCCGGGACAGACGGGAAAAACTGTTTTTT.

On this clonotype itself: A read error may be the cause here, since a much bigger clone is one base away. J is TRBJ2-5 and V is TRBV7-2; D is unclear. There are 14 residues in the CDR3. CDR1 and CDR2 (germline): SGHTA, FQGNSA. Written as DNA, the CDR3 is TGTGCCAGCAGCTTAAAGTTTGTACAAGAGGCCCAGTACTTC. It translates to CASSLKFVQEAQYF.

This chain joins TRBV20-1 and TRBJ2-1; D call uncertain. This CDR3 has 15 amino acids. V was trimmed by 0 bases and J by 5 bases, leaving 14 bases between them. Germline V CDR1 and CDR2: DFQATT, SNEGSKA (reference sequence). CDR3 loop: CSARDLGNSDNEQFF. CDR3 DNA: TGCAGTGCTAGAGATCTGGGAAACTCGGACAATGAGCAGTTCTTC.